These 8 T cell receptor beta chains originate from one sample sequenced in a study of blood T cell repertoires in COVID-19. Produced via immunoSEQ multiplex PCR; TCRdb's table is partial and in-frame only. The table records about 120,000 clones, around nine tenths of them present only once. Sequenced material: peripheral blood. The receptors here all came from a man between 35 and 55 years old with acute or convalescent COVID-19.

The rearrangement joins TRBV30 to TRBJ1-4; possibly TRBD1 for D (6 bases). CDR3 size: 13 residues. Trimming stripped 2 bases from V and 11 bases from J, with 15 bases between. Germline values: CDR1 GTSNPN, CDR2 SVGIG (reference sequence). In nucleotides, the CDR3 is TGTGCCTGGAGTCCACTCCCCGGACAGAAACTGTTTTTT. Protein product: CAWSPLPGQKLFF. Full variable domain (missing parts from reference TRBV30 and TRBJ1-4): SQTIHQWPATLVQPVGSPLSLECTVEGTSNPNLYWYRQAAGRGLQLLFYSVGIGQISSEVPQNLSASRPQDRQFILSSKKLLLSDSGFYLCAWSPLPGQKLFFGSGTQLSVL.

This clone was detected only once. This chain uses TRBV7-2 with TRBJ2-5; 10 bases are a match to TRBD1. CDR3 length: 15 residues. Germline V gene data show CDR1 as SGHTA and CDR2 as FQGNSA. V dropped 5 bases and J dropped 5; count of bases not matched to a gene: 8. The CDR3 region is CASSPGQGGRETQYF. CDR3 bases: TGTGCCAGCAGCCCCGGACAGGGGGGTAGGGAGACCCAGTACTTC.

This sequence joins TRBV19 and TRBJ2-1, with TRBD2 as a possible D gene (5 bases). This CDR3 contains 12 residues. V lost 2 bases and J 10 bases, leaving 9 bases between the germline ends. CDR1 is LNHDA and CDR2 is SQIVND in the germline V gene (reference sequence). CDR3 DNA: TGTGCCAGTAGTATATCCGGACTCGAGCAGTTCTTC. Protein product: CASSISGLEQFF.

The rearrangement uses TRBV6-5 and TRBJ1-1, with 8 nucleotides matching TRBD1. The V gene end was trimmed by 1 base and the J gene end by 1 base; junction bases not matched to a gene: 2. The CDR3 length is 15 residues. Germline V gene lookup returns CDR1 MNHEY and CDR2 SVGAGI. CDR3 coding DNA: TGTGCCAGCAGTTACTTCGACAGGGGGAACACTGAAGCTTTCTTT. The encoded protein is CASSYFDRGNTEAFF.

The count of this clone is one. The J gene is TRBJ2-7, the V gene TRBV12-5; 7 nucleotides match TRBD1. V gave up 1 base and J gave up 0 bases; unmatched junction bases: 9. The V gene's germline CDR1 is LGHNT and CDR2 FRNRAP. The CDR3 consists of 17 residues. The CDR3 coding sequence is TGTGCTAGTGGTTTGGCCACAGGGGATAGAGGCTCCTACGAGCAGTACTTC. It codes for CASGLATGDRGSYEQYF.

The chain joins TRBV30 to TRBJ2-1; 11 positions agree with TRBD2. Unmatched junction bases numbered 6, after V lost 7 bases and J lost 7 bases. The CDR3 sequence is 13 residues long. Germline V lookup: CDR1 GTSNPN, CDR2 SVGIG (reference sequence). In DNA, the CDR3 is TGTGCCTCCCCGGGACTAGCGGATAATGAGCAGTTCTTC. It specifies CASPGLADNEQFF.

This chain links TRBV7-9 with TRBJ1-5; D may be TRBD1 (6 bases). V lost 1 base to trimming and J lost 2 bases, with 12 bases between them. CDR1 and CDR2 from the germline V gene are SEHNR and FQNEAQ (reference sequence). The CDR3 is made up of 16 amino acids. The CDR3 DNA reads TGTGCCAGCAGCTTAGACGGGGGGGCGGGCAATCAGCCCCAGCATTTT. It specifies CASSLDGGAGNQPQHF.

V is TRBV27 and J is TRBJ1-2; no clear D. V was pared by 3 bases and J by 1 base, with 21 bases between. Germline V lookup: CDR1 MNHEY, CDR2 SMNVEV (reference sequence). The CDR3 totals 18 residues. CDR3: CASSLLPMSTNFNYGYTF. The CDR3 DNA follows: TGTGCCAGCAGTTTGCTTCCAATGTCTACGAATTTTAACTATGGCTACACCTTC.